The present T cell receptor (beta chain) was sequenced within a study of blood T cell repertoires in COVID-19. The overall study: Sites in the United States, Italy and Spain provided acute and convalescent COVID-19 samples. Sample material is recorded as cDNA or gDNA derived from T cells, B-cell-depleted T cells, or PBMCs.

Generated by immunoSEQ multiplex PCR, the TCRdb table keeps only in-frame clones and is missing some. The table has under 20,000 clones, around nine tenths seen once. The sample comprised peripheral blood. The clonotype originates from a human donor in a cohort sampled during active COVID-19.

The CDR3 DNA is TGTGCCAGCAGCTCAGGACTAGCGGCGAGCACAGATACGCAGTATTTT. This codes for CASSSGLAASTDTQYF. The chain has TRBV11-2 and TRBJ2-3; 10 bases align to TRBD2. From germline, CDR1 is SGHAT and CDR2 FQNNGV. This CDR3 has 16 amino acids. The junction had 4 bases not matched to a gene; V was cut back by 4 bases and J by 0 bases.